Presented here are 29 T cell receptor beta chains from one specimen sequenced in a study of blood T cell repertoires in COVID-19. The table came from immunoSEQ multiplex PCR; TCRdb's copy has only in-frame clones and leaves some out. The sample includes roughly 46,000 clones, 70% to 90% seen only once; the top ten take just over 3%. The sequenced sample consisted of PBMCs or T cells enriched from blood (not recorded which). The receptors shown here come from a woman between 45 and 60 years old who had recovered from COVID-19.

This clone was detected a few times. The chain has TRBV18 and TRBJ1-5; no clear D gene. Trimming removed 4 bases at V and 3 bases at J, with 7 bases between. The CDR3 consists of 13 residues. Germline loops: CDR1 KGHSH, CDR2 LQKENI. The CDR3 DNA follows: TGTGCCAGCTCACGGCAGGACAATCAGCCCCAGCATTTT. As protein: CASSRQDNQPQHF. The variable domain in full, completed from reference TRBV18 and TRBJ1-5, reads NAGVMQNPRHLVRRRGQEARLRCSPMKGHSHVYWYRQLPEEGLKFMVYLQKENIIDESGMPKERFSAEFPKEGPSILRIQQVVRGDSAAYFCASSRQDNQPQHFGDGTRLSIL.

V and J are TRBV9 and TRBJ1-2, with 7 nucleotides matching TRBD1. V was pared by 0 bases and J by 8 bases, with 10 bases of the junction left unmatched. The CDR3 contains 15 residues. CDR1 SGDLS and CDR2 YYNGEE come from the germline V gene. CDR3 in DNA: TGTGCCAGCAGCGTAGCTGGCAGGGGGGAGTCGGGCTACACCTTC. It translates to CASSVAGRGESGYTF.

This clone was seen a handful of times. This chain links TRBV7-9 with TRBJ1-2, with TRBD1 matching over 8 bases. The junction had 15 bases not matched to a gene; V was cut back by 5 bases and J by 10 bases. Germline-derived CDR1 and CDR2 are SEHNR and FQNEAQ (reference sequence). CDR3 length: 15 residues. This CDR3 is CASSLQGGTPQAYTF. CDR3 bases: TGTGCCAGCAGCCTACAGGGGGGGACCCCTCAGGCCTACACCTTC.

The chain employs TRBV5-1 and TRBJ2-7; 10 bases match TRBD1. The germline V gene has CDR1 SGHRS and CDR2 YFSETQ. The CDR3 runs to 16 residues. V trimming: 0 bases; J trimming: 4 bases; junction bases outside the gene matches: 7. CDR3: CASSLAAGTGEYEQYF. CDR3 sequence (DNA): TGCGCCAGCAGCTTGGCAGCCGGGACAGGGGAATACGAGCAGTACTTC.

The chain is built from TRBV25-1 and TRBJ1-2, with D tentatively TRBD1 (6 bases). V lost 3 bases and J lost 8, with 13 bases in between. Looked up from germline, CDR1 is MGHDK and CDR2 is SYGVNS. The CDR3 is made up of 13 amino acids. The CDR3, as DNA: TGTGCCAGCAGTGATCGTACAGGGCTCGGCTACACCTTC. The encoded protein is CASSDRTGLGYTF.

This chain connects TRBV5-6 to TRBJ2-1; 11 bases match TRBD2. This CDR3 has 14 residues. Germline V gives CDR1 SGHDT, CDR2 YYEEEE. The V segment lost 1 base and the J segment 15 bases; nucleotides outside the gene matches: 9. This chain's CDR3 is CASSLLNLAGGLFF. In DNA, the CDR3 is TGTGCCAGCAGCTTGTTAAATCTAGCGGGAGGTCTGTTCTTC.

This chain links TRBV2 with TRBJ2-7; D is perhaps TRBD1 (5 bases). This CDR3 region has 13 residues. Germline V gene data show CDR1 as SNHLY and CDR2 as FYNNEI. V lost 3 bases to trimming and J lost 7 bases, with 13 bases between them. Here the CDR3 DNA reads TGTGCCAGCAGTGAGGAAGCCTCAGGGGAGCAGTACTTC. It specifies CASSEEASGEQYF.

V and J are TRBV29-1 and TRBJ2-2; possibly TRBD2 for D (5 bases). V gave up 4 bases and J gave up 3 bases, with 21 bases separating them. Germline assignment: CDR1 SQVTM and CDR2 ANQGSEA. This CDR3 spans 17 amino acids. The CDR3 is CSVGSNGERDYTGELFF. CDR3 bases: TGCAGCGTTGGCAGCAATGGGGAGAGGGATTACACCGGGGAGCTGTTTTTT.

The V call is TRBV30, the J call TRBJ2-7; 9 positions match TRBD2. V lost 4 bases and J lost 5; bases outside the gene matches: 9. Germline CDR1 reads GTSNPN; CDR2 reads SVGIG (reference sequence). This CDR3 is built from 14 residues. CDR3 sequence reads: CAWNTGLASHEQYF. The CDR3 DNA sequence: TGTGCCTGGAATACGGGACTAGCTAGCCACGAGCAGTACTTC.

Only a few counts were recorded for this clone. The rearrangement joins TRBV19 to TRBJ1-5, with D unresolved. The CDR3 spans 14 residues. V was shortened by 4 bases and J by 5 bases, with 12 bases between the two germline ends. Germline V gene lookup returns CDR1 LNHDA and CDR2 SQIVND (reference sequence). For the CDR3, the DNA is TGTGCCAGTAGTACGGACCGGGATCATCAGCCCCAGCATTTT. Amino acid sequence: CASSTDRDHQPQHF.

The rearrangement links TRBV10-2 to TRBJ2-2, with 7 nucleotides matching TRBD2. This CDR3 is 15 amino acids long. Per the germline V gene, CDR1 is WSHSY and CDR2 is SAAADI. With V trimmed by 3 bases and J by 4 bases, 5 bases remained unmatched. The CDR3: CASSEVAGGTGELFF. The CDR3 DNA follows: TGCGCCAGCAGTGAAGTAGCGGGTGGCACCGGGGAGCTGTTTTTT.

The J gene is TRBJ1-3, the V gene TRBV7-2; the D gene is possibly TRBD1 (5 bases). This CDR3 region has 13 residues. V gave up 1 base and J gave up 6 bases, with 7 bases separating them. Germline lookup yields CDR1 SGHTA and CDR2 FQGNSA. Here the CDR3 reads CASSLGQTNTIYF. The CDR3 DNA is TGTGCCAGCAGCTTAGGACAGACAAACACCATATATTTT.

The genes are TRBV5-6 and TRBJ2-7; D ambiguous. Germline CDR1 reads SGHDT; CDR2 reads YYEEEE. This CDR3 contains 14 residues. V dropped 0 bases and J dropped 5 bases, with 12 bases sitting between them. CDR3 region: CASSLAPGRDEQYF. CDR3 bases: TGTGCCAGCAGCTTGGCTCCAGGCCGAGACGAGCAGTACTTC.

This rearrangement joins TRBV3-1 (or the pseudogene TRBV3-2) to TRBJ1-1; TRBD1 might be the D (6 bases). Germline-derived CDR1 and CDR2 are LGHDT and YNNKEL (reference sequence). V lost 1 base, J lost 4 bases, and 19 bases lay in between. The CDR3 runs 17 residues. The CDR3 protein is CASSQGTVNGGVTEAFF. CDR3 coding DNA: TGTGCCAGCAGCCAAGGGACAGTTAACGGCGGAGTCACTGAAGCTTTCTTT.

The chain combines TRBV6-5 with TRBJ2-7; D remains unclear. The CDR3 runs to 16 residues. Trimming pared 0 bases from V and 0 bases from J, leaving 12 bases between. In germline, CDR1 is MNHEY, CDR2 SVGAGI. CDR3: CASSYSVGQHSYEQYF. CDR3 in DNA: TGTGCCAGCAGTTACTCCGTGGGCCAACACTCCTACGAGCAGTACTTC.

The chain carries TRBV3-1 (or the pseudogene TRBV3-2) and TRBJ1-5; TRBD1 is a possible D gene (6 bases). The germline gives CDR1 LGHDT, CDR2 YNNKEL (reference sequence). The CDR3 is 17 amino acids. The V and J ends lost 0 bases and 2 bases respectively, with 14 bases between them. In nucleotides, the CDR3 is TGTGCCAGCAGCCAAGATGGCCAACAGGGTTGCAATCAGCCCCAGCATTTT. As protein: CASSQDGQQGCNQPQHF.

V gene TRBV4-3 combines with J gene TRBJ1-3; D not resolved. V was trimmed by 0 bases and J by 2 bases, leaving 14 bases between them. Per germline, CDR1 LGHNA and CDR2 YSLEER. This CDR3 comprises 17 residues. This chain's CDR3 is CASSQELRQNTGNTIYF. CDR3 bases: TGCGCCAGCAGCCAAGAGCTGAGACAAAATACTGGAAACACCATATATTTT.

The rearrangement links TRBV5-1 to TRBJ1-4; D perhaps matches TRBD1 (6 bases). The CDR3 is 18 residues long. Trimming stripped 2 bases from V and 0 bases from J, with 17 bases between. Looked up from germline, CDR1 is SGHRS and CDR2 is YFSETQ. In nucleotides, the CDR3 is TGCGCCAGCAGCTTCCTGACAGGTTACGATGCAACTAATGAAAAACTGTTTTTT. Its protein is CASSFLTGYDATNEKLFF.

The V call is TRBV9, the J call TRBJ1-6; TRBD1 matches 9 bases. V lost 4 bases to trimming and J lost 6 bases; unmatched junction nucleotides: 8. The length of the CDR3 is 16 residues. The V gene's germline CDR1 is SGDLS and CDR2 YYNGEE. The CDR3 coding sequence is TGTGCCAGCAGCTCCACCGGGACAGGGCCTAATTCACCCCTCCACTTT. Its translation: CASSSTGTGPNSPLHF.

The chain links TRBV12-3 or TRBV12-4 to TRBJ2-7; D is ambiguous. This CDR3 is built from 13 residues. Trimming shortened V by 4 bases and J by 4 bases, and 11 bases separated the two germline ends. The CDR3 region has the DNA TGTGCCAGCAGTTCGTACAGATCATACGAGCAGTACTTC. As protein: CASSSYRSYEQYF.

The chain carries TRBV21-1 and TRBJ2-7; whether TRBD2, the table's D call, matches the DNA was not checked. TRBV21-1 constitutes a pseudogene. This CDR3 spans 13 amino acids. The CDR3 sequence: CASSSRRGYEQYF. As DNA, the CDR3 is TGTGCCAGCAGCTCGCGGCGGGGATACGAGCAGTACTTC.

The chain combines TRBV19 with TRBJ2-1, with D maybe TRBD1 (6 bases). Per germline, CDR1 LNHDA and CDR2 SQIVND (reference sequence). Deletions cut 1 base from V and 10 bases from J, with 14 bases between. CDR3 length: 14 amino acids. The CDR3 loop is CASSIGHRVDEQFF. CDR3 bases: TGTGCCAGTAGTATAGGCCACAGGGTGGACGAGCAGTTCTTC.

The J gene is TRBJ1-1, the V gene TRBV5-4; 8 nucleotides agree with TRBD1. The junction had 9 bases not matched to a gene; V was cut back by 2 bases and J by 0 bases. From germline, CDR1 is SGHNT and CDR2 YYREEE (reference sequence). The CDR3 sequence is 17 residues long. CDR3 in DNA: TGTGCCAGCAGCTTTGGAGGACAGGGCGGGGTGAACACTGAAGCTTTCTTT. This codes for CASSFGGQGGVNTEAFF.

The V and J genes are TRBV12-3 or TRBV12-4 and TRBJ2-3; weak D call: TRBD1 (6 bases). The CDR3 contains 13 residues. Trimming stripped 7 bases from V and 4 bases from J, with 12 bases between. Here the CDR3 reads CASTTSGADTQYF. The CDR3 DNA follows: TGTGCCAGCACCACTTCAGGGGCAGATACGCAGTATTTT.

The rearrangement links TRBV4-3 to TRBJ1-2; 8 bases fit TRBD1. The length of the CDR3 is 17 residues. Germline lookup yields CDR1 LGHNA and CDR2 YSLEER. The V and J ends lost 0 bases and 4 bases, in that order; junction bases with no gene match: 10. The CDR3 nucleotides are TGCGCCAGCAGCCAAGAAACCCGGACAGGGAGGGGCTATGGCTACACCTTC. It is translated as CASSQETRTGRGYGYTF.

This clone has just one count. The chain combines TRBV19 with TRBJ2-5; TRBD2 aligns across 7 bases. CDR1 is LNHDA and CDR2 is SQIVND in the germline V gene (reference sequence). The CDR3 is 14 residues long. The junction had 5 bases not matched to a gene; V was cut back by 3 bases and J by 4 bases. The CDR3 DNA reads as TGTGCCAGTAGTATTCCGGGGGGACGAGAGACCCAGTACTTC. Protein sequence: CASSIPGGRETQYF.

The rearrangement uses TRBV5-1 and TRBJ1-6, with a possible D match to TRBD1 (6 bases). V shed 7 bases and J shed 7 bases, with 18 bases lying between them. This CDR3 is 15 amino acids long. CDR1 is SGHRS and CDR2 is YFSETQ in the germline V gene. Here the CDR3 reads CASGEQGTRNSPLHF. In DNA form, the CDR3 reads TGCGCCAGCGGAGAACAGGGTACCCGCAATTCACCCCTCCACTTT.

The CDR3 region has the DNA TGTGCCAGCAGAACTAGCGGGAGTCCAAGCTCCTACGAGCAGTACTTC. Translation: CASRTSGSPSSYEQYF. The chain has TRBV28 and TRBJ2-7; 11 bases match TRBD2. The germline V gene has CDR1 MDHEN and CDR2 SYDVKM. V trimming: 6 bases; J trimming: 0 bases; junction bases outside the gene matches: 7. The CDR3 is 16 residues long. Full variable domain (remainder filled in from reference TRBV28 and TRBJ2-7): DVKVTQSSRYLVKRTGEKVFLECVQDMDHENMFWYRQDPGLGLRLIYFSYDVKMKEKGDIPEGYSVSREKKERFSLILESASTNQTSMYLCASRTSGSPSSYEQYFGPGTRLTVT.

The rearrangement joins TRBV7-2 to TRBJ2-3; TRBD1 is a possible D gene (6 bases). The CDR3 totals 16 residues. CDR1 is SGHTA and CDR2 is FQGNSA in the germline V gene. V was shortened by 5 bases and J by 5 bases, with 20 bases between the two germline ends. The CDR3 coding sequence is TGTGCCAGCAGCCCCCTCAGTACAGGGTTGCAAGATACGCAGTATTTT. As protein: CASSPLSTGLQDTQYF.